These 13 T cell receptor beta chains were sequenced from one sample in a study of response to subunit inactivated influenza vaccine. One entry per CDR3 protein, called by TCRdb with MiXCR from the RT-PCR reads. The sample records around 540,000 distinct CDR3 sequences, 10% to 15% being singletons. The sample consisted of PBMCs from blood, taken on the day of vaccination. These receptors all stem from a man over 45 who received an inactivated influenza vaccine.

This clonotype was counted between two and nine times. V gene TRBV7-3 combines with J gene TRBJ2-2, with 7 bases aligning to TRBD2. The CDR3 has 16 residues. Trimming at V came to 5 bases and at J to 0 bases, leaving 6 bases not matched to a gene. Germline V CDR1 and CDR2: SGHTA, FQGTGA. This chain's CDR3 is CASSENAGANTGELFF. CDR3 in DNA: TGTGCCAGCAGCGAAAACGCGGGAGCGAACACCGGGGAGCTGTTTTTT.

This clonotype was seen a few times. J is TRBJ2-5 and V is TRBV5-1; D assignment may be TRBD1 or TRBD2 (5 bases each). This CDR3 region has 14 residues. V shed 6 bases and J shed 0 bases, with 12 bases lying between them. Germline-derived CDR1 and CDR2 are SGHRS and YFSETQ. The CDR3 loop reads CASNGASYQETQYF. The CDR3 DNA sequence: TGCGCCAGCAACGGGGCTAGCTACCAAGAGACCCAGTACTTC.

This clonotype was found a few times. The chain is built from TRBV6-1 and TRBJ2-1; 7 bases are a match to TRBD2. The CDR3 length is 17 residues. Trimming took 2 bases from V and 4 from J; bases not matched to a gene: 11. Germline loops: CDR1 MNHNS, CDR2 SASEGT. The CDR3 spells CASSERRTSFPYNEQFF. In nucleotides, the CDR3 is TGTGCCAGCAGTGAAAGGAGGACTAGTTTCCCTTACAATGAGCAGTTCTTC.

The chain combines TRBV9 with TRBJ2-1; tentative D call: TRBD1 (5 bases). The V gene's germline CDR1 is SGDLS and CDR2 YYNGEE. The CDR3 is 12 residues long. V lost 4 bases to trimming and J lost 12 bases, with 14 bases between them. This CDR3 reads CASSHPGSVQFF. The DNA for the CDR3 is TGTGCCAGCAGCCACCCAGGGTCTGTGCAGTTCTTC.

The chain has TRBV12-3 or TRBV12-4 and TRBJ2-2; D remains ambiguous. V was clipped by 6 bases and J by 4 bases, with 12 bases between them. CDR3 size: 14 residues. CDR3 loop: CASRTPGSTGELFF. CDR3 bases: TGTGCCAGCAGGACCCCGGGCTCCACCGGGGAGCTGTTTTTT.

The J gene is TRBJ2-2, the V gene TRBV21-1; the table's D call, TRBD1, was not checked against the DNA. TRBV21-1 is a pseudogene. The CDR3 is 19 amino acids. The CDR3 protein is CASRKWDRTSVANTGELFF. In DNA, the CDR3 is TGTGCCAGCAGAAAGTGGGACAGGACTTCCGTCGCGAACACCGGGGAGCTGTTTTTT.

This clonotype came up many times. V is TRBV6-2 or TRBV6-3 and J is TRBJ2-7; D ambiguous. Trimming took off 10 bases at V and 0 bases at J, with 7 bases between the two ends. The CDR3 loop spans 11 amino acids. Germline CDR1 reads MNHEY; CDR2 reads SVGEGT. CDR3 sequence reads: CAIANSYEQYF. Here the CDR3 DNA reads TGTGCCATTGCTAACTCCTACGAGCAGTACTTC.

This clonotype appeared a few times. The rearrangement links TRBV10-3 to TRBJ2-2; D may correspond to TRBD1 or TRBD2 (6 bases each). The V gene's germline CDR1 is ENHRY and CDR2 SYGVKD. The CDR3 consists of 16 residues. V lost 7 bases, J lost 1 base, and 16 bases lay in between. The CDR3, as DNA: TGTGCCATCACCGAGAGGGGGGCTTGGAACACCGGGGAGCTGTTTTTT. Its translation is CAITERGAWNTGELFF.

This clonotype was counted only a few times. This chain uses TRBV27 with TRBJ1-1; D is undetermined. Deletions cut 4 bases from V and 0 bases from J, with 9 bases between. From germline, CDR1 is MNHEY and CDR2 SMNVEV (reference sequence). The CDR3 is 14 amino acids. The CDR3 spells CASSSRDLNTEAFF. For the CDR3, the DNA is TGTGCCAGCAGTTCCCGGGATCTGAACACTGAAGCTTTCTTT.

This clonotype was counted a few times. The chain uses TRBV6-2 or TRBV6-3 and TRBJ2-3; TRBD1 or TRBD2 may be the D gene (5 bases each). There are 17 residues in the CDR3. V was clipped by 4 bases and J by 5 bases, with 22 bases between them. Germline-derived CDR1 and CDR2 are MNHEY and SVGEGT. CDR3 sequence reads: CASSLISGTPGRDTQYF. The CDR3 DNA is TGTGCCAGCAGTTTAATATCCGGGACGCCTGGCAGAGATACGCAGTATTTT.

This clonotype has just a few counts. This CDR3 is CATSSPRDRYNEQFF. For the CDR3, the DNA is TGTGCCACCAGCAGCCCCCGGGACAGGTACAATGAGCAGTTCTTC. The rearrangement links TRBV15 to TRBJ2-1; 8 positions match TRBD1. The germline CDR1 and CDR2 sequences are LNHNV and YYDKDF (reference sequence). The CDR3 consists of 15 residues. V dropped 3 bases and J dropped 4; count of bases not matched to a gene: 5.

This clonotype was seen a handful of times. The chain couples TRBV6-2 or TRBV6-3 to TRBJ1-1, with 8 bases lining up with TRBD1. The junction had 5 bases not matched to a gene; V was cut back by 4 bases and J by 1 base. Germline V gene data show CDR1 as MNHEY and CDR2 as SVGEGT. The CDR3 spans 15 residues. CDR3 residues: CASSWTGPWNTEAFF. The CDR3 DNA is TGTGCCAGCAGTTGGACAGGGCCTTGGAACACTGAAGCTTTCTTT.

The chain couples TRBV6-5 to TRBJ2-1; TRBD1 matches at 7 bases. CDR1 is MNHEY, CDR2 SVGAGI, per germline. CDR3 size: 15 residues. Germline trimming cut 2 bases from V and 7 bases from J; bases unmatched to any gene: 8. CDR3 loop: CASSYRQGVGNEQFF. The CDR3 coding sequence is TGTGCCAGCAGTTACAGACAGGGTGTAGGTAATGAGCAGTTCTTC.